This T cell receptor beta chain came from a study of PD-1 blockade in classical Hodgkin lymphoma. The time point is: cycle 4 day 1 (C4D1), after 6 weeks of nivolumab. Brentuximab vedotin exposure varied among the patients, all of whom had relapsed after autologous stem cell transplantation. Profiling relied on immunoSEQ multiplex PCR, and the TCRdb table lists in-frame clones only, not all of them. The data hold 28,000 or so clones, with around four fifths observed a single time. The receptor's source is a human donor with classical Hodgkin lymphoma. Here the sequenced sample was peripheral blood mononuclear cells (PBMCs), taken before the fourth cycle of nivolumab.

CDR3 sequence (DNA): TGTGCCAGCTCTCAACCTTCTCCCGGGACAGCTTCCTACGAGCAGTACTTC. It encodes CASSQPSPGTASYEQYF. This chain uses TRBV18 with TRBJ2-7, with TRBD1 matching 7 bases. V gave up 6 bases and J gave up 1 base; unmatched junction bases: 15. The germline V gene has CDR1 KGHSH and CDR2 LQKENI. This CDR3 has 17 amino acids.